This T cell receptor beta chain derives from a study of blood T cell repertoires in COVID-19. Overall study: Sites across the United States, Italy and Spain contributed samples from acute and convalescent COVID-19.

Generated by immunoSEQ multiplex PCR, the TCRdb table keeps only in-frame clones and is missing some. The sample consists of 250,000 to 300,000 clones, around 90% of them appearing once. V was clipped by 5 bases and J by 5 bases; unmatched bases: 11. The CDR3 has 15 amino acids. Germline V gives CDR1 KGHSH, CDR2 LQKENI. Those who participated ranged in age from about 18 to 89 years and resided in about two dozen US areas. Cohort assignment relied on participant-reported clinical history. The rearrangement joins TRBV18 to TRBJ2-7, with 8 positions matching TRBD1. The sample was PBMCs or T cells enriched from blood (not recorded which). This TCR derives from a woman aged 55-75 years in a cohort exposed to, infected with or recovered from COVID-19 (not recorded which). The CDR3 reads CASSSATPGGNEQYF. The CDR3 DNA sequence: TGTGCCAGCTCATCCGCAACTCCAGGGGGCAACGAGCAGTACTTC. Full variable domain (missing parts from reference TRBV18 and TRBJ2-7): NAGVMQNPRHLVRRRGQEARLRCSPMKGHSHVYWYRQLPEEGLKFMVYLQKENIIDESGMPKERFSAEFPKEGPSILRIQQVVRGDSAAYFCASSSATPGGNEQYFGPGTRLTVT.